This entry lists 9 T cell receptor beta chains sequenced from one sample in a study of long-term antiretroviral therapy in people with HIV. Version v3.0 of the immunoSEQ assay ran at survey level. Sequencing was performed with immunoSEQ multiplex PCR; in TCRdb, only in-frame clones are kept and a portion is missing. The repertoire consists of approximately 26,000 clones, with 85% occurring once and the leading ten covering about a tenth. The starting material was unsorted PBMCs, obtained 2.3 years after starting antiretroviral therapy. The source is a man aged 35 to 55 with HIV.

To note about this clone: Other DNA sequences within the sample encode an identical CDR3. This rearrangement joins TRBV11-2 to TRBJ2-7, with D maybe TRBD1 (5 bases). V was pared by 1 base and J by 2 bases, with 9 bases between. Germline V gene data show CDR1 as SGHAT and CDR2 as FQNNGV. CDR3 length: 14 residues. The chain's CDR3 is CASSLVGRAYEQYF. The CDR3 region has the DNA TGTGCCAGCAGCTTAGTGGGCAGGGCCTACGAGCAGTACTTC. The full variable domain, rest sourced from reference TRBV11-2 and TRBJ2-7, is EAGVAQSPRYKIIEKRQSVAFWCNPISGHATLYWYQQILGQGPKLLIQFQNNGVVDDSQLPKDRFSAERLKGVDSTLKIQPAKLEDSAVYLCASSLVGRAYEQYFGPGTRLTVT.

The V and J genes are TRBV7-9 and TRBJ1-1; D possibly corresponds to TRBD1 (5 bases). This CDR3 comprises 15 residues. V was shortened by 10 bases and J by 1 base, with 19 bases between the two germline ends. CDR1 and CDR2 (germline): SEHNR, FQNEAQ (reference sequence). Here the CDR3 reads CATGLGQGGNTEAFF. The CDR3 DNA reads as TGTGCCACAGGGTTGGGGCAGGGAGGGAACACTGAAGCTTTCTTT.

The CDR3, as DNA: TGTGCCAGCAGCCCCTCGGGACGCCCGGCGGCTGAAGCTTTCTTT. Protein: CASSPSGRPAAEAFF. The chain recombines TRBV9 with TRBJ1-1; tentatively, D is TRBD1 (5 bases). Germline CDR1 and CDR2: SGDLS and YYNGEE. This CDR3 is 15 amino acids long. V was shortened by 4 bases and J by 6 bases, with 19 bases between the two germline ends.

This clone came up a few times. The CDR3 DNA reads TGTGCCAGCAGCTTAGGGGGCATGAACACTGAAGCTTTCTTT. Translation: CASSLGGMNTEAFF. J is TRBJ1-1 and V is TRBV11-2; TRBD1 is a possible D gene (5 bases). Looked up from germline, CDR1 is SGHAT and CDR2 is FQNNGV. The CDR3 runs to 14 residues. V was cut by 1 base and J by 0 bases, with 6 bases left in between.

CDR3 loop: CASSQVQKQETQYF. The CDR3 coding sequence is TGCGCCAGCAGCCAAGTACAAAAGCAAGAGACCCAGTACTTC. V usage is TRBV4-1 and J usage is TRBJ2-5; D gene ambiguous. CDR3 length: 14 residues. The V gene lost 1 base and the J gene lost 2 bases, with 8 bases spanning the gap. Germline V gene sequence: CDR1 MGHRA, CDR2 YSYEKL.

The rearrangement links TRBV4-1 to TRBJ1-1; D unclear. Trimming took 0 bases from V and 1 from J, leaving 15 bases between them. CDR3 size: 17 residues. Germline V CDR1 and CDR2: MGHRA, YSYEKL. DNA of the CDR3: TGCGCCAGCAGCCAAGAGTCCTTTGGACGGCAGAACACTGAAGCTTTCTTT. Its protein product is CASSQESFGRQNTEAFF.

The chain links TRBV7-8 to TRBJ2-7, with D maybe TRBD2 (5 bases). Trimming shortened V by 2 bases and J by 6 bases, and 20 bases separated the two germline ends. Germline CDR1 SGHVS, CDR2 FQNEAQ. The CDR3 is 16 amino acids. This CDR3 reads CASSLIGVGQEVEQYF. The CDR3, as DNA: TGTGCCAGCAGCTTAATCGGCGTGGGTCAGGAGGTCGAGCAGTACTTC. Full variable domain (rest looked up from reference TRBV7-8 and TRBJ2-7): GAGVSQSPRYKVAKRGQDVALRCDPISGHVSLFWYQQALGQGPEFLTYFQNEAQLDKSGLPSDRFFAERPEGSVSTLKIQRTQQEDSAVYLCASSLIGVGQEVEQYFGPGTRLTVT.

This clone was picked up a small number of times. The gene calls are TRBV9 and TRBJ1-6; D perhaps matches TRBD1 (6 bases). CDR1 SGDLS and CDR2 YYNGEE come from the germline V gene. V lost 3 bases, J lost 8 bases, and 18 bases lay in between. This CDR3 has 16 amino acids. The CDR3 here is CASSALTGGQDSPLHF. As DNA, the CDR3 is TGTGCCAGCAGCGCCCTCACGGGGGGGCAGGATTCACCCCTCCACTTT.

The V gene is TRBV19, the J gene TRBJ2-2; 7 nucleotides line up with TRBD1. Germline trimming cut 6 bases from V and 6 bases from J; bases unmatched to any gene: 7. The CDR3 runs to 14 residues. Germline CDR1 and CDR2: LNHDA and SQIVND (reference sequence). The CDR3 reads CASRTVGGPGELFF. CDR3 DNA sequence: TGTGCCAGTAGAACCGTAGGGGGCCCCGGGGAGCTGTTTTTT.